The 25 T cell receptor beta chains presented below share a single source sample, sequenced in a study of T cell repertoires in cytomegalovirus infection. TCRdb redid the calling of the reads with MiXCR, one entry per CDR3 protein. This sample has about 240,000 distinct CDR3 sequences, with 10% to 15% found just once. The specimen sequenced was PBMCs. These receptors came from a human donor in good health (CMV status not recorded). Some clones in this sample may be carry-over from other donors' samples.

This clonotype was counted a few times. The junction departs from the called germline gene at one end, perhaps through a read error. The CDR3 sequence is CASSSQIAGEIVF. The CDR3 DNA sequence: TGCGCCAGCAGCTCTCAGATCGCGGGAGAAATCGTGTTC. This chain connects TRBV4-3 to TRBJ2-5, with 7 bases aligning to TRBD2. CDR1 is LGHNA, CDR2 YSLEER, per germline. The CDR3 is made up of 13 amino acids.

This rearrangement joins TRBV27 to TRBJ2-3, with a tentative D call TRBD2 (6 bases). Germline CDR1 reads MNHEY; CDR2 reads SMNVEV (reference sequence). This CDR3 spans 15 amino acids. V shed 8 bases and J shed 6 bases, with 21 bases lying between them. DNA of the CDR3: TGTGCCAGCGGCCCCTCTAGCGCCGTCCCCGATACGCAGTATTTT. This codes for CASGPSSAVPDTQYF.

This clonotype was recorded many times. The chain couples TRBV6-1 to TRBJ2-5, with unresolved D. Looked up from germline, CDR1 is MNHNS and CDR2 is SASEGT. V was cut by 5 bases and J by 1 base, with 5 bases left in between. The CDR3 loop spans 12 amino acids. The DNA for the CDR3 is TGTGCCAGCAGTTTAGTCCAAGAGACCCAGTACTTC. Protein sequence: CASSLVQETQYF.

V is TRBV29-1 and J is TRBJ1-5, with a possible D match to TRBD1 (6 bases). This CDR3 has 13 amino acids. The V gene's germline CDR1 is SQVTM and CDR2 ANQGSEA. V lost 7 bases and J lost 3, with 13 bases in between. The CDR3 is CSGRGGPNQPQHF. In DNA, the CDR3 is TGCAGCGGTCGAGGGGGACCCAATCAGCCCCAGCATTTT.

This clonotype has only a few counts. The rearrangement uses TRBV2 and TRBJ1-4, with a possible D match to TRBD1 (6 bases). V was clipped by 4 bases and J by 7 bases, with 13 bases between them. Germline V CDR1 and CDR2: SNHLY, FYNNEI. The CDR3 covers 14 residues. The CDR3 coding sequence is TGTGCCAGCAGTGCCTTCGGGGGCCCTGAAAAACTGTTTTTT. Amino acids: CASSAFGGPEKLFF.

Ten or more counts support this clonotype. The rearrangement links TRBV6-2 or TRBV6-3 to TRBJ2-2, with a weak D call TRBD1 (6 bases). Germline lookup yields CDR1 MNHEY and CDR2 SVGEGT. The CDR3 is 13 residues long. The V end lost 10 bases, the J end lost 3 bases, and 12 bases lay between the germline ends. DNA for the CDR3: TGTGCCACGAGGGACACCGACACCGGGGAGCTGTTTTTT. Encoded protein: CATRDTDTGELFF.

This sequence joins TRBV29-1 and TRBJ2-3, with 8 positions matching TRBD2. In germline, CDR1 is SQVTM, CDR2 ANQGSEA. This CDR3 comprises 15 residues. The ends lost 3 bases at V and 0 bases at J; junction bases unmatched: 5. The CDR3, as DNA: TGCAGCGTTGATGTGGCTAGCGGGAGCACAGATACGCAGTATTTT. This encodes CSVDVASGSTDTQYF.

The table lists this clonotype with a count of one. The J gene is TRBJ2-7, the V gene TRBV9, with 7 bases lining up with TRBD1. CDR3 length equals 16 residues. Trimming took 0 bases from V and 3 from J; bases not matched to a gene: 9. CDR1 SGDLS and CDR2 YYNGEE come from the germline V gene. DNA for the CDR3: TGTGCCAGCAGCGTAGAAGGGGGCCTCCCCCTCTACGAGCAGTACTTC. This gives the protein CASSVEGGLPLYEQYF.

This sequence joins TRBV12-3 or TRBV12-4 and TRBJ1-2, with D unresolved. Trimming removed 7 bases at V and 1 base at J, with 13 bases between. The CDR3 length is 14 residues. CDR3 nucleotide sequence: TGTGCCAGCATACGGGGTCCACGTAACTATGGCTACACCTTC. Amino acid sequence: CASIRGPRNYGYTF.

The chain has TRBV28 and TRBJ2-5, with D possibly matching TRBD2 (6 bases). This CDR3 contains 18 residues. Per germline, CDR1 MDHEN and CDR2 SYDVKM. V was shortened by 2 bases and J by 3 bases, with 22 bases between the two germline ends. CDR3: CASSLEPGREKLKETQYF. The CDR3 region has the DNA TGTGCCAGCAGTTTAGAACCCGGGAGAGAGAAATTGAAAGAGACCCAGTACTTC.

In the case of this clonotype: A much larger clone differs by one base, so this may be a read error. The chain links TRBV7-2 to TRBJ1-6; no reliable D call. The CDR3 covers 14 residues. The germline V and J ends were trimmed by 2 bases and 11 bases, with 13 bases remaining between them. The germline V gene has CDR1 SGHTA and CDR2 FQGNSA. The CDR3, as DNA: TGTGCCAGCAGCTTATTTCCGGAGAACACACCCCTCCACTTT. This sequence encodes CASSLFPENTPLHF.

The rearrangement uses TRBV5-6 and TRBJ2-5; tentatively, D is TRBD1 (5 bases). The CDR3 is made up of 15 amino acids. The germline CDR1 and CDR2 sequences are SGHDT and YYEEEE. The V end was cut by 2 bases, the J end by 5 bases, with 16 bases between. The CDR3 DNA is TGTGCCAGCAGCTTATTGGGGCCGCAATCGGAGACCCAGTACTTC. Amino acids: CASSLLGPQSETQYF.

This clonotype was detected ten times or more. The chain carries TRBV7-2 and TRBJ1-5; 8 nucleotides align to TRBD1. Germline values: CDR1 SGHTA, CDR2 FQGNSA. Unmatched junction bases numbered 6, after V lost 0 bases and J lost 11 bases. This CDR3 is built from 14 residues. In nucleotides, the CDR3 is TGTGCCAGCAGCTTAGCCTTACAGGGGGTGTCCCAGCATTTT. It is translated as CASSLALQGVSQHF.

This clonotype has a count of ten or more. V and J are TRBV11-3 and TRBJ2-1, with D hard to call. Trimming cost V 5 bases and J 10 bases, with 9 bases left between them. Germline V CDR1 and CDR2: SGHNT, YENEEA. CDR3 size: 11 residues. The CDR3 spells CASSPGKEQFF. CDR3 sequence (DNA): TGTGCCAGCAGCCCTGGGAAGGAGCAGTTCTTC. Full variable domain (remainder filled in from reference TRBV11-3 and TRBJ2-1): EAGVVQSPRYKIIEKKQPVAFWCNPISGHNTLYWYLQNLGQGPELLIRYENEEAVDDSQLPKDRFSAERLKGVDSTLKIQPAELGDSAVYLCASSPGKEQFFGPGTRLTVL.

This clonotype was detected ten times or more. V gene TRBV7-6 combines with J gene TRBJ1-4; 10 bases map to TRBD1. V lost 5 bases to trimming and J lost 6 bases; unmatched junction nucleotides: 3. This CDR3 has 14 residues. Germline lookup yields CDR1 SGHVS and CDR2 FNYEAQ. In DNA form, the CDR3 reads TGTGCCAGCAGCCGGACAGGGGGATATGAAAAACTGTTTTTT. The encoded protein is CASSRTGGYEKLFF. The complete variable domain, with remaining parts taken from reference TRBV7-6 and TRBJ1-4, reads GAGVSQSPRYKVTKRGQDVALRCDPISGHVSLYWYRQALGQGPEFLTYFNYEAQQDKSGLPNDRFSAERPEGSISTLTIQRTEQRDSAMYRCASSRTGGYEKLFFGSGTQLSVL.

In its sample, this clonotype was seen many times. J is TRBJ2-5 and V is TRBV7-2; D is uncertain. Germline V gene sequence: CDR1 SGHTA, CDR2 FQGNSA. The CDR3 spans 14 residues. Trimming removed 5 bases from V and 10 bases from J, with 20 bases in between. The CDR3 DNA is TGTGCCAGCAGCCTATCTAGTGCCCTCCCTCGCCAGTACTTC. Translating it yields CASSLSSALPRQYF.

This clonotype was picked up many times. The chain couples TRBV28 to TRBJ1-1, with no clear D. The CDR3 contains 13 residues. V was pared by 6 bases and J by 5 bases, with 13 bases between. Germline V gene data show CDR1 as MDHEN and CDR2 as SYDVKM. In DNA form, the CDR3 reads TGTGCCAGCAGCCCCGGTAGAATGACTGAAGCTTTCTTT. This gives the protein CASSPGRMTEAFF.

The sample holds many counts of this clonotype. CDR3 sequence (DNA): TGTGCCAGCAGCTTAGGTGACAGACTCTATGGCTACACCTTC. Its protein is CASSLGDRLYGYTF. The chain uses TRBV7-9 and TRBJ1-2, with a possible D match to TRBD1 (5 bases). CDR1 and CDR2 (germline): SEHNR, FQNEAQ (reference sequence). The CDR3 length is 14 residues. V was cut by 1 base and J by 4 bases, with 10 bases left in between.

This clonotype was counted at least ten times. The rearrangement uses TRBV12-3 or TRBV12-4 and TRBJ2-3; 8 bases map to TRBD1. The junction had 4 bases not matched to a gene; V was cut back by 5 bases and J by 3 bases. The CDR3 has 14 amino acids. In DNA form, the CDR3 reads TGTGCCAGCAGTCCGGGACAGGTTACAGATACGCAGTATTTT. Its protein is CASSPGQVTDTQYF.

In its sample, this clonotype was seen a few times. The chain links TRBV28 to TRBJ1-6; D perhaps matches TRBD1 (5 bases). CDR1 is MDHEN and CDR2 is SYDVKM in the germline V gene. V gave up 6 bases and J gave up 6 bases, with 15 bases separating them. CDR3 length equals 15 residues. The CDR3 nucleotides read TGTGCCAGCAGACCAACAGGAGGGGCTAATTCACCCCTCCACTTT. It encodes CASRPTGGANSPLHF. Supplemented by reference TRBV28 and TRBJ1-6, the full variable domain reads DVKVTQSSRYLVKRTGEKVFLECVQDMDHENMFWYRQDPGLGLRLIYFSYDVKMKEKGDIPEGYSVSREKKERFSLILESASTNQTSMYLCASRPTGGANSPLHFGNGTRLTVT.

This clonotype has only a few counts. The V call is TRBV5-1, the J call TRBJ2-5; no firm D call. Germline lookup yields CDR1 SGHRS and CDR2 YFSETQ. This CDR3 is 12 amino acids long. Trimming removed 1 base at V and 5 bases at J, with 6 bases between. CDR3 sequence: CASSLNSETQYF. CDR3 DNA sequence: TGCGCCAGCAGCTTGAATTCGGAGACCCAGTACTTC.

In its sample, this clonotype was seen many times. The CDR3 loop reads CASSFDRGKETQYF. The CDR3 nucleotides are TGTGCCAGCAGCTTTGACAGGGGGAAAGAGACCCAGTACTTC. This rearrangement joins TRBV7-2 to TRBJ2-5; 9 bases align to TRBD1. Germline-derived CDR1 and CDR2 are SGHTA and FQGNSA. Unmatched junction bases numbered 2, after V lost 3 bases and J lost 3 bases. This CDR3 is built from 14 residues. Using reference TRBV7-2 and TRBJ2-5 for the parts outside the CDR3, the full variable domain is GAGVSQSPSNKVTEKGKDVELRCDPISGHTALYWYRQSLGQGLEFLIYFQGNSAPDKSGLPSDRFSAERTGGSVSTLTIQRTQQEDSAVYLCASSFDRGKETQYFGPGTRLLVL.

This clonotype showed up many times. The chain is built from TRBV2 and TRBJ1-2; 8 bases match TRBD1. V dropped 3 bases and J dropped 0; count of bases not matched to a gene: 3. The length of the CDR3 is 15 residues. CDR1 and CDR2 from the germline V gene are SNHLY and FYNNEI. This CDR3 reads CASSDPGGPNYGYTF. CDR3 DNA: TGTGCCAGCAGTGATCCAGGGGGCCCTAACTATGGCTACACCTTC.

This clonotype came up a few times. The gene calls are TRBV20-1 and TRBJ1-5; D unclear. Trimming removed 0 bases from V and 2 bases from J, with 5 bases in between. Germline CDR1 DFQATT, CDR2 SNEGSKA (reference sequence). The CDR3 contains 13 residues. The CDR3 bases are TGCAGTGCTAGAGATCTTGGCAATCAGCCCCAGCATTTT. Protein: CSARDLGNQPQHF.

Ten or more counts support this clonotype. The V call is TRBV7-2, the J call TRBJ2-5; D is possibly TRBD1 (7 bases). The CDR3 length is 15 residues. V was clipped by 3 bases and J by 5 bases, with 16 bases between them. Germline V lookup: CDR1 SGHTA, CDR2 FQGNSA. The CDR3 DNA sequence: TGTGCCAGCAGCTTGCGGGGAGCAGGGGGGGAGACCCAGTACTTC. Its protein product is CASSLRGAGGETQYF.